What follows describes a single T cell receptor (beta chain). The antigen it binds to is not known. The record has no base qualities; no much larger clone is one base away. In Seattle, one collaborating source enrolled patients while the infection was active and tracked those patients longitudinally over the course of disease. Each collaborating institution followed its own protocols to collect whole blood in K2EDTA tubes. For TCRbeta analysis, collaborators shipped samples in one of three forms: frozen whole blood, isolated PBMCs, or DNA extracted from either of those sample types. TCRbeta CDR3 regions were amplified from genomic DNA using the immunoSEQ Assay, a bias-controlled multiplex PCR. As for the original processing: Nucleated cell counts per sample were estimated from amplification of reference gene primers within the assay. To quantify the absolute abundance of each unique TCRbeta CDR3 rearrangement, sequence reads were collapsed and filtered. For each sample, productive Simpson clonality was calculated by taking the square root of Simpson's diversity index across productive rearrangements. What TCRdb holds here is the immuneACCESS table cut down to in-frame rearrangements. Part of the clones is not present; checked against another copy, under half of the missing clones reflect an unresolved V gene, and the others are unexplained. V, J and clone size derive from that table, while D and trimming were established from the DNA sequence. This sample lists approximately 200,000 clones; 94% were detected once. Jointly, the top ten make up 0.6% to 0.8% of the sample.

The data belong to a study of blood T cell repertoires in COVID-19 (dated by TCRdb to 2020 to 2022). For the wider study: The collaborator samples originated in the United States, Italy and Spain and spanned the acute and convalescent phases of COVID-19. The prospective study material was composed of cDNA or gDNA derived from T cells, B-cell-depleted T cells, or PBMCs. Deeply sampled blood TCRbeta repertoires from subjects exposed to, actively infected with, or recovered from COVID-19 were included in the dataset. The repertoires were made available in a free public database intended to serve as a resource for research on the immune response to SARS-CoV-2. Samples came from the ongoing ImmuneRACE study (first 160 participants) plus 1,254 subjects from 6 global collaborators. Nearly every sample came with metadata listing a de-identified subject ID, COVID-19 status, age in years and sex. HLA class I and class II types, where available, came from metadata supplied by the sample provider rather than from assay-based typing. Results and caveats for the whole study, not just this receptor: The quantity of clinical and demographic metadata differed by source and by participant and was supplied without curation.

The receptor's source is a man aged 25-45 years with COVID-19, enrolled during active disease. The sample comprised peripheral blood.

The CDR3 sequence is CASSNPTGSNEKLFF. In nucleotide form, the sequence is TGTGCCAGTAGCAATCCGACAGGGTCTAATGAAAAACTGTTTTTT. The chain joins TRBV19 to TRBJ1-4, with TRBD1 identical over 7 junction bases. Ends trimmed: V by 6 bases, J by 3 bases; bases unmatched to a gene: 7. Measured from the cysteine to the phenylalanine, the CDR3 is 15 residues long. Only CDR3 DNA is held: 45 bases, read in frame from base 1. The germline V gene encodes CDR1 LNHDA and CDR2 SQIVND (reference sequence).